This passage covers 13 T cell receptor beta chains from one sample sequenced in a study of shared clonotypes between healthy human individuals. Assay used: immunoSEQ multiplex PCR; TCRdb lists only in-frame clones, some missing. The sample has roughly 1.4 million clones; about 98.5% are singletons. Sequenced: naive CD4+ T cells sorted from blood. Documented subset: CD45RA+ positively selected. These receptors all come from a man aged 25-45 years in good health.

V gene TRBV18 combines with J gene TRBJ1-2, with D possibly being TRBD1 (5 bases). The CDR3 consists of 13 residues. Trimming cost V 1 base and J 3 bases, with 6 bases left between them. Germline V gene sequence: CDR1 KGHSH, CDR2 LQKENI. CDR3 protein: CASSPRDYYGYTF. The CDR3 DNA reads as TGTGCCAGCTCACCACGGGACTACTATGGCTACACCTTC.

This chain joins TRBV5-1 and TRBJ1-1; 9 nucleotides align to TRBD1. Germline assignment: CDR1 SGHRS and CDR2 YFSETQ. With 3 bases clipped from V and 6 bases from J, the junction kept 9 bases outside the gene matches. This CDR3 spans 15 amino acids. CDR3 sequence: CASSSNPRDRAEAFF. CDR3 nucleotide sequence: TGCGCCAGCAGCTCGAACCCCCGGGACAGGGCTGAAGCTTTCTTT.

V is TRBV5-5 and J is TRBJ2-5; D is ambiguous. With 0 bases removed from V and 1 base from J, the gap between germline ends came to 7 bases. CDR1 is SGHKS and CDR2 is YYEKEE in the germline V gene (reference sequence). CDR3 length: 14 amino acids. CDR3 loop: CASSLEGTQETQYF. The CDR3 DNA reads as TGTGCCAGCAGCTTGGAGGGCACCCAAGAGACCCAGTACTTC. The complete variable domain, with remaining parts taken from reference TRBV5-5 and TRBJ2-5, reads DAGVTQSPTHLIKTRGQQVTLRCSPISGHKSVSWYQQVLGQGPQFIFQYYEKEERGRGNFPDRFSARQFPNYSSELNVNALLLGDSALYLCASSLEGTQETQYFGPGTRLLVL.

CDR3 bases: TGTGCCAGTAGCACGGACAGGGTTAGCACCGGGGAGCTGTTTTTT. Protein sequence: CASSTDRVSTGELFF. The chain employs TRBV19 and TRBJ2-2, with 8 bases matching TRBD1. The CDR3 totals 15 residues. Trimming removed 6 bases from V and 4 bases from J; junction bases left unmatched: 7. Germline V lookup: CDR1 LNHDA, CDR2 SQIVND (reference sequence).

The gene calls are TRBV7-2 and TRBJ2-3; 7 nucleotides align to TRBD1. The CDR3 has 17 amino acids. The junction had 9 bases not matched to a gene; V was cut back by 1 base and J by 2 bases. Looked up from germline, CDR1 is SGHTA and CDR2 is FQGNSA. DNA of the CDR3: TGTGCCAGCAGCTTAGAGGGGGCAGCTTCATCCACAGATACGCAGTATTTT. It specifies CASSLEGAASSTDTQYF.

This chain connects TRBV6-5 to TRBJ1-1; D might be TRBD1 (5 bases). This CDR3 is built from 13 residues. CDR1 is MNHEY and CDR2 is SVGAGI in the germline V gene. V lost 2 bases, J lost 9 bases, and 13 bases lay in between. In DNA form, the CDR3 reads TGTGCCAGCAGTTACGGGACCGACGGGAAAGCTTTCTTT. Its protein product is CASSYGTDGKAFF.

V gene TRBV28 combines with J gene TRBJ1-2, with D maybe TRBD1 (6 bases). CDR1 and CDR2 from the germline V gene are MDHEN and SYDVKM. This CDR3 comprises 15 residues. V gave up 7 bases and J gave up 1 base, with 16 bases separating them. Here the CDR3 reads CASMESTGYNYGYTF. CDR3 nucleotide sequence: TGTGCCAGCATGGAGTCTACAGGGTATAACTATGGCTACACCTTC.

The CDR3 coding sequence is TGCGCCAGCAGCTTTCACGTCTCTGGGGCCAACGTCCTGACTTTC. Translated, it gives CASSFHVSGANVLTF. This rearrangement joins TRBV5-1 to TRBJ2-6; D gene uncertain. Trimming left V 2 bases short and J 0 bases short, with 6 bases between. CDR3 length: 15 amino acids. In germline, CDR1 is SGHRS, CDR2 YFSETQ.

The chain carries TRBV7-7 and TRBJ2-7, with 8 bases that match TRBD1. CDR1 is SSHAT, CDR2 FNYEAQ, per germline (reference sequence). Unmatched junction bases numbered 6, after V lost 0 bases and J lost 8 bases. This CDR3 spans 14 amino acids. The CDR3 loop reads CASSLAGQGEQQYF. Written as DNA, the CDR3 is TGTGCCAGCAGCTTAGCCGGACAGGGTGAACAGCAGTACTTC.

CDR3 residues: CASSLTSGNTIYF. DNA of the CDR3: TGTGCCAGCAGCTTAACCTCTGGAAACACCATATATTTT. The chain carries TRBV7-9 and TRBJ1-3, with D hard to call. Per the germline V gene, CDR1 is SEHNR and CDR2 is FQNEAQ (reference sequence). Trimming removed 2 bases at V and 0 bases at J, with 2 bases between. CDR3 length equals 13 residues. The full variable domain, its missing parts supplied by reference TRBV7-9 and TRBJ1-3, is DTGVSQNPRHKITKRGQNVTFRCDPISEHNRLYWYRQTLGQGPEFLTYFQNEAQLEKSRLLSDRFSAERPKGSFSTLEIQRTEQGDSAMYLCASSLTSGNTIYFGEGSWLTVV.

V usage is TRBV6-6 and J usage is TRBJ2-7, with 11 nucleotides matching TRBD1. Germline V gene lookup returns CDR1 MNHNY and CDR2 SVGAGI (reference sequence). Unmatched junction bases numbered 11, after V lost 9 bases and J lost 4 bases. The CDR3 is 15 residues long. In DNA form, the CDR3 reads TGTGCCAGTACTCCCGGACAGGGGGCCTCTTACGAGCAGTACTTC. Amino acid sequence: CASTPGQGASYEQYF.

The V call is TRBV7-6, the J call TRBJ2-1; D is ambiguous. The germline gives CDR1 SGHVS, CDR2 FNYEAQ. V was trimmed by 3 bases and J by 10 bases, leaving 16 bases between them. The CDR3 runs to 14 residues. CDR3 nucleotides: TGTGCCAGCAGCTTTGATCTAGTGGGGAAGGAGCAGTTCTTC. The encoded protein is CASSFDLVGKEQFF.

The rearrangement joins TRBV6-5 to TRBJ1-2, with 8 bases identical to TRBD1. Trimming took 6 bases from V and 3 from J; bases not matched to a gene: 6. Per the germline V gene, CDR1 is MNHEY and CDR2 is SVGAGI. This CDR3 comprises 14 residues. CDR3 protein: CASRDREGDYGYTF. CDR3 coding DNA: TGTGCCAGCAGGGACAGGGAGGGGGACTATGGCTACACCTTC.